The clone carrying this T cell receptor (beta chain) was seen just once. Clones were sequenced by immunoSEQ multiplex PCR, and TCRdb holds only the in-frame ones, with some missing. The sample shows approximately 290,000 clones, over 85% of them seen only once. Seattle researchers signed up patients amid active infection and tracked them longitudinally. These data come from a study of blood T cell repertoires in COVID-19. Study-wide context: Material from acute and convalescent COVID-19 was sourced from the United States, Italy and Spain. T cells, B-cell-depleted T cells, or PBMCs provided the cDNA or gDNA that served as material.

Germline V lookup: CDR1 SNHLY, CDR2 FYNNEI. CDR3 length: 14 residues. After removal of 6 bases from V and 12 bases from J, the junction contained 11 bases not matched to a gene. The clonotype comes from a woman younger than 45 with COVID-19, enrolled during active disease. The V call is TRBV2, the J call TRBJ1-4, with TRBD1 identical over 9 bases. The sequencing sample was made of peripheral blood. The CDR3 DNA sequence: TGTGCCAGCAGCACCGGACAGGGGATCGGGGAACTGTTTTTT. This sequence encodes CASSTGQGIGELFF.